This T cell receptor beta chain originates from a study of blood T cell repertoires in COVID-19. V was clipped by 7 bases and J by 7 bases; unmatched bases: 10. The CDR3 totals 14 residues. Germline CDR1 is MNHEY and CDR2 is SVGAGI. Data came from immunoSEQ multiplex PCR; TCRdb stores just in-frame clones and leaves some out. This sample has nearly 45,000 clones, with about 85% found just once. The sample consisted of peripheral blood. The receptor was derived from a woman aged 80 or over with acute or convalescent COVID-19. The chain recombines TRBV6-5 with TRBJ2-1; TRBD2 agrees at 7 bases. CDR3 nucleotide sequence: TGTGCCAGCATAAGGCTAGCGGCGATTAATGAGCAGTTCTTC. Its translation is CASIRLAAINEQFF.